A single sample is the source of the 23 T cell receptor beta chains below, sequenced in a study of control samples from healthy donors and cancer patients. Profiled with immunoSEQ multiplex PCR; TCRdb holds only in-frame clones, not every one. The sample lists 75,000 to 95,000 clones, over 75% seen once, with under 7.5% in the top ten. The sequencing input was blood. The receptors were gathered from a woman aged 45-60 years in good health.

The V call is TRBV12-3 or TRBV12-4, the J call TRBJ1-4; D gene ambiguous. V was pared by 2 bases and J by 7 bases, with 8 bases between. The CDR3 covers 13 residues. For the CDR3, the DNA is TGTGCCAGCAGTTTATCCTGGGGTGAAAAACTGTTTTTT. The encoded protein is CASSLSWGEKLFF.

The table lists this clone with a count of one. The CDR3 DNA reads as TGTGCCAGCAGTAAGGACAGGGGGGGCTACAATGAGCAGTTCTTC. This codes for CASSKDRGGYNEQFF. The chain carries TRBV6-5 and TRBJ2-1; 10 bases match TRBD1. Per germline, CDR1 MNHEY and CDR2 SVGAGI. The trim removed 5 bases at V and 3 bases at J, leaving 4 bases unmatched. The CDR3 loop spans 15 amino acids.

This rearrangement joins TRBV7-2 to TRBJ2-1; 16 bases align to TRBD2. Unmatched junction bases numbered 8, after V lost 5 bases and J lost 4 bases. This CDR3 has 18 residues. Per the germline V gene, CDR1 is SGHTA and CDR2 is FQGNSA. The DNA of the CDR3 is TGTGCCAGCAGCCGGGGACTAGCGGGGGGGAGGGGGTACAATGAGCAGTTCTTC. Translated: CASSRGLAGGRGYNEQFF. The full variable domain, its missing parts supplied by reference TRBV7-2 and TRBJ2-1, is GAGVSQSPSNKVTEKGKDVELRCDPISGHTALYWYRQSLGQGLEFLIYFQGNSAPDKSGLPSDRFSAERTGGSVSTLTIQRTQQEDSAVYLCASSRGLAGGRGYNEQFFGPGTRLTVL.

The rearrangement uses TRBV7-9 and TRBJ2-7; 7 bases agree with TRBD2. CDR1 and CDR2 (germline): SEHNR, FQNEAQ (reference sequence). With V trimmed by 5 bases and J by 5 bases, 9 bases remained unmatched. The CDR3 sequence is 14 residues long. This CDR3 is CASSKPGGDHEQYF. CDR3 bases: TGTGCCAGCAGCAAGCCTGGGGGGGACCACGAGCAGTACTTC.

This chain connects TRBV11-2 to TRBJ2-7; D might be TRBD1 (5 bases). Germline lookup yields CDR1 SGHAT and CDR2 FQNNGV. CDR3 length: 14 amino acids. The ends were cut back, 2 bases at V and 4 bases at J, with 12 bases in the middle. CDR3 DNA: TGTGCCAGCAGCTTACCAGGGTCCTGGTACGAGCAGTACTTC. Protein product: CASSLPGSWYEQYF.

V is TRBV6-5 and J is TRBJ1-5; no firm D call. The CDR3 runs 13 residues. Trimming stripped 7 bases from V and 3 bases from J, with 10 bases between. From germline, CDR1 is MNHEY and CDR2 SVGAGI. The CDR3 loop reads CASKRRDNQPQHF. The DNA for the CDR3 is TGTGCCAGCAAGCGGAGAGACAATCAGCCCCAGCATTTT.

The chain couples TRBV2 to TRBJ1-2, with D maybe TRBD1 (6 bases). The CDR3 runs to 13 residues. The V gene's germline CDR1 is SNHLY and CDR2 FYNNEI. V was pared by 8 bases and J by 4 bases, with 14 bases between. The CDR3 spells CASRTGRGYGYTF. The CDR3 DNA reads TGTGCCAGCCGAACAGGGAGAGGCTATGGCTACACCTTC. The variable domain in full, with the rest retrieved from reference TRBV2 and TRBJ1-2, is EPEVTQTPSHQVTQMGQEVILRCVPISNHLYFYWYRQILGQKVEFLVSFYNNEISEKSEIFDDQFSVERPDGSNFTLKIRSTKLEDSAMYFCASRTGRGYGYTFGSGTRLTVV.

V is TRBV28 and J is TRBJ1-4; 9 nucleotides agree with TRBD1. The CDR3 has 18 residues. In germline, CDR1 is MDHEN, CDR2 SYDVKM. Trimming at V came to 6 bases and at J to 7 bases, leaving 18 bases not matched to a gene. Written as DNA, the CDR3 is TGTGCCAGCAGACGACTCCCGGGACAGGGAAGCTTCGGTGAAAAACTGTTTTTT. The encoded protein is CASRRLPGQGSFGEKLFF.

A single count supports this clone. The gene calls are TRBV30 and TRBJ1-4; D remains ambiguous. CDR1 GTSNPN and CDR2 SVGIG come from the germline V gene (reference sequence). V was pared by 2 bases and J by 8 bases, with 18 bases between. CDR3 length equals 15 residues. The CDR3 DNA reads TGTGCCTGGAGTTCTCTGGGTGTTGAGGACGAAAAACTGTTTTTT. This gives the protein CAWSSLGVEDEKLFF.

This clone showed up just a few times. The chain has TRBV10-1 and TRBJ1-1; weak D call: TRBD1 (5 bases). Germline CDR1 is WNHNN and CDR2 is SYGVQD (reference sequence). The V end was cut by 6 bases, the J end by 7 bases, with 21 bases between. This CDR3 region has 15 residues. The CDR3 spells CASRRKDIGRSEAFF. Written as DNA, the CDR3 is TGCGCCAGCAGGAGAAAGGACATCGGTAGGAGTGAAGCTTTCTTT.

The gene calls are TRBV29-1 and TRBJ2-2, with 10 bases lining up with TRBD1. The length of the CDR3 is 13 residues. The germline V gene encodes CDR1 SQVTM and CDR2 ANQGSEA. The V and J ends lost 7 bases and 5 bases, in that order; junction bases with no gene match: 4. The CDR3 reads CSADRGRTGELFF. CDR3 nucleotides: TGCAGCGCCGACAGGGGGCGGACCGGGGAGCTGTTTTTT.

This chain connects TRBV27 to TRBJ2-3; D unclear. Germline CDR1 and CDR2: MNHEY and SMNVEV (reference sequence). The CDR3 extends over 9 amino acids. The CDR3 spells CHRTDTQYF. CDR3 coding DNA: TGTCACCGGACAGATACGCAGTATTTT.

CDR3: CALTLAGGHYEQFF. The CDR3, as DNA: TGTGCCCTCACCCTAGCGGGGGGGCACTATGAGCAGTTCTTC. This chain connects TRBV5-4 to TRBJ2-1; the match to TRBD2 covers 12 bases. The length of the CDR3 is 14 residues. Germline CDR1 and CDR2: SGHNT and YYREEE (reference sequence). Trimming took 10 bases from V and 8 from J; bases not matched to a gene: 10.

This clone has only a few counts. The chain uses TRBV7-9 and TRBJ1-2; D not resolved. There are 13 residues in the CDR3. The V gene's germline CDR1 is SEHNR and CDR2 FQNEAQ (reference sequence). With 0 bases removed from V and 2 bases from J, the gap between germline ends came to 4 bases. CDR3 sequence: CASSLASNYGYTF. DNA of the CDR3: TGTGCCAGCAGCTTAGCTTCCAACTATGGCTACACCTTC.

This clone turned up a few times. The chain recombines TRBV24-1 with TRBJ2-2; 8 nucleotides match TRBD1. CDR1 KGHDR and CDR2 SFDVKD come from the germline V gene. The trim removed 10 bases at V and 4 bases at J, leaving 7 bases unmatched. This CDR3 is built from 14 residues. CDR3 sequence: CATSQGAATGELFF. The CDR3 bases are TGTGCCACTAGTCAGGGGGCTGCCACCGGGGAGCTGTTTTTT.

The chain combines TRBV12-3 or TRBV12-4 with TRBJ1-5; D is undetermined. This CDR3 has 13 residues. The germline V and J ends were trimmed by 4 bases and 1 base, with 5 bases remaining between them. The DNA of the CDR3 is TGTGCCAGCAGTTCAGGCAGCAATCAGCCCCAGCATTTT. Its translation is CASSSGSNQPQHF.

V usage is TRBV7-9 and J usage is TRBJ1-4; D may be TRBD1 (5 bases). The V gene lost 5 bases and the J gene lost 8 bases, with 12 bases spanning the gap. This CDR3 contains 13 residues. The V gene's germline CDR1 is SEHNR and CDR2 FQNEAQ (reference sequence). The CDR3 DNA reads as TGTGCCAGCAGCCAACGGGACGGCGAAAAACTGTTTTTT. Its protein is CASSQRDGEKLFF.

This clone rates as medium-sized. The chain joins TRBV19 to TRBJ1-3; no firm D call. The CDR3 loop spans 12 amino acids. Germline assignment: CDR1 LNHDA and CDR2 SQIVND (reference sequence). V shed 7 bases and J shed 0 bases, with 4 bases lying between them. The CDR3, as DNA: TGTGCCAGTACTCACTCTGGAAACACCATATATTTT. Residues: CASTHSGNTIYF.

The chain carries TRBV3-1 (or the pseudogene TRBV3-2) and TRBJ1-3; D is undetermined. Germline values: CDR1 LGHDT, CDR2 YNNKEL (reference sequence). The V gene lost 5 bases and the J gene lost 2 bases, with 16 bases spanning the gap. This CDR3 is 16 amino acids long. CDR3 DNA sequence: TGTGCCAGCAGCAACTACGGGGTGGTGACTGGAAACACCATATATTTT. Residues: CASSNYGVVTGNTIYF.

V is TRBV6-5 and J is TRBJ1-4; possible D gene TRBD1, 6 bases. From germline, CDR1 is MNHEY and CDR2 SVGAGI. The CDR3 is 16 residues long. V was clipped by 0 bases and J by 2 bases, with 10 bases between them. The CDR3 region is CASSYSAGDTNEKLFF. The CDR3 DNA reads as TGTGCCAGCAGTTACTCCGCAGGGGACACTAATGAAAAACTGTTTTTT.

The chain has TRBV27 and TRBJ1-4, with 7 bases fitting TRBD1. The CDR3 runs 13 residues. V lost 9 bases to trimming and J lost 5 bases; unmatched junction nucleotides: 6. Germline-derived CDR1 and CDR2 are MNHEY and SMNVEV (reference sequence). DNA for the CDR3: TGTGCCAGGGACCGACAGGGAAATGAAAAACTGTTTTTT. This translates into CARDRQGNEKLFF.

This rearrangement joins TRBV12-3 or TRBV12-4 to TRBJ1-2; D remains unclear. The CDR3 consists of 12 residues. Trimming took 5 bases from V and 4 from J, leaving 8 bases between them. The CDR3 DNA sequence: TGTGCCAGCAGTGCAGGTTTCTATGGCTACACCTTC. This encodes CASSAGFYGYTF.

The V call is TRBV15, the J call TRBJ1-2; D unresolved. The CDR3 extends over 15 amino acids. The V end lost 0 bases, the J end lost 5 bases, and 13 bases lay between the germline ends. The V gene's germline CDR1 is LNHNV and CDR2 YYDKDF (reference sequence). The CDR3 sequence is CATSREVGSFYGYTF. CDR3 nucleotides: TGTGCCACCAGCAGAGAAGTGGGGTCCTTTTATGGCTACACCTTC. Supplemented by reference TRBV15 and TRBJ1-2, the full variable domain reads DAMVIQNPRYQVTQFGKPVTLSCSQTLNHNVMYWYQQKSSQAPKLLFHYYDKDFNNEADTPDNFQSRRPNTSFCFLDIRSPGLGDTAMYLCATSREVGSFYGYTFGSGTRLTVV.